A single sample gave rise to the 16 T cell receptor beta chains below, sequenced in a study of shared clonotypes between healthy human individuals. Using immunoSEQ multiplex PCR, the repertoire was profiled, and TCRdb retains in-frame clones only, with some absent. The sample consists of around 2,000,000 clones, around 95% of them appearing once. The sequenced material came from naive CD4+ T cells sorted from blood. Subset given: CD45RA+ positively selected. The receptors originated from a man aged 18-30 years in good health.

The rearrangement joins TRBV27 to TRBJ1-6, with TRBD1 as a possible D gene (5 bases). This CDR3 is built from 14 residues. CDR1 is MNHEY, CDR2 SMNVEV, per germline (reference sequence). The ends were cut back, 4 bases at V and 5 bases at J, with 9 bases in the middle. Here the CDR3 DNA reads TGTGCCAGCAGTTCGGGACGGGATAATTCACCCCTCCACTTT. Its translation: CASSSGRDNSPLHF.

The V and J genes are TRBV6-1 and TRBJ1-4; 9 nucleotides agree with TRBD1. This CDR3 region has 13 residues. The ends lost 7 bases at V and 7 bases at J; junction bases unmatched: 4. Looked up from germline, CDR1 is MNHNS and CDR2 is SASEGT. The CDR3 DNA reads as TGTGCCAGCATGGTGACAGGGGGTGAAAAACTGTTTTTT. The encoded protein is CASMVTGGEKLFF.

V usage is TRBV5-1 and J usage is TRBJ1-2; 7 nucleotides agree with TRBD1. Germline loops: CDR1 SGHRS, CDR2 YFSETQ. The CDR3 length is 14 residues. The V and J ends lost 4 bases and 4 bases, in that order; junction bases with no gene match: 7. DNA of the CDR3: TGCGCCAGCAGCCCGGCGGGACAGAGCTATGGCTACACCTTC. Residues: CASSPAGQSYGYTF.

This clone has a single count. V and J are TRBV11-2 and TRBJ1-5; TRBD1 matches 12 bases. The CDR3 runs to 17 residues. The trim removed 4 bases at V and 4 bases at J, leaving 8 bases unmatched. Germline CDR1 is SGHAT and CDR2 is FQNNGV. The CDR3 loop reads CASSSGSGQGANQPQHF. The CDR3 DNA reads TGTGCCAGCAGCTCCGGCTCGGGACAGGGGGCGAATCAGCCCCAGCATTTT. The complete variable domain, with remaining parts taken from reference TRBV11-2 and TRBJ1-5, reads EAGVAQSPRYKIIEKRQSVAFWCNPISGHATLYWYQQILGQGPKLLIQFQNNGVVDDSQLPKDRFSAERLKGVDSTLKIQPAKLEDSAVYLCASSSGSGQGANQPQHFGDGTRLSIL.

V gene TRBV7-6 combines with J gene TRBJ2-7; D perhaps matches TRBD1 (6 bases). CDR3 length: 14 amino acids. Germline values: CDR1 SGHVS, CDR2 FNYEAQ. V was trimmed by 5 bases and J by 2 bases, leaving 13 bases between them. CDR3 sequence reads: CASSTGQTAYEQYF. DNA of the CDR3: TGTGCCAGCAGCACTGGACAGACCGCCTACGAGCAGTACTTC.

This clone was seen only once. The chain employs TRBV6-5 and TRBJ1-1, with D possibly matching TRBD1 (6 bases). Germline-derived CDR1 and CDR2 are MNHEY and SVGAGI. The CDR3 contains 15 residues. The germline V and J ends were trimmed by 4 bases and 5 bases, with 17 bases remaining between them. This chain's CDR3 is CASSLDPGAGTEAFF. CDR3 bases: TGTGCCAGCAGTTTAGATCCGGGGGCAGGGACTGAAGCTTTCTTT.

The chain joins TRBV30 to TRBJ2-7; D unclear. With 4 bases removed from V and 3 bases from J, the gap between germline ends came to 13 bases. Germline CDR1 is GTSNPN and CDR2 is SVGIG (reference sequence). CDR3 size: 13 residues. The CDR3 DNA reads as TGTGCCTGGAAATCGGGCAGCTACTACGAGCAGTACTTC. It specifies CAWKSGSYYEQYF.

The rearrangement uses TRBV7-9 and TRBJ1-5; D call uncertain. CDR1 is SEHNR and CDR2 is FQNEAQ in the germline V gene (reference sequence). The CDR3 sequence is 14 residues long. V dropped 2 bases and J dropped 4 bases, with 9 bases sitting between them. CDR3 region: CASSLSSQNQPQHF. CDR3 coding DNA: TGTGCCAGCAGCTTATCCTCACAAAATCAGCCCCAGCATTTT.

This clone was observed a single time. Written as DNA, the CDR3 is TGTGCCAGCAGCAGTAGCGGGACCTCCTACAATGAGCAGTTCTTC. It translates to CASSSSGTSYNEQFF. This rearrangement joins TRBV7-3 to TRBJ2-1; 8 positions match TRBD2. CDR1 is SGHTA, CDR2 FQGTGA, per germline. The V gene end was trimmed by 5 bases and the J gene end by 0 bases; junction bases not matched to a gene: 3. The CDR3 length is 15 residues.

This clone was counted a single time. Other DNA sequences in this specimen translate into the identical CDR3. CDR3 region: CASSQTGGETQYF. The DNA of the CDR3 is TGTGCCAGCTCACAGACGGGGGGCGAGACCCAGTACTTC. J is TRBJ2-5 and V is TRBV18; weak D call: TRBD2 (7 bases). The CDR3 sequence is 13 residues long. The V gene's germline CDR1 is KGHSH and CDR2 LQKENI. V was trimmed by 4 bases and J by 5 bases, leaving 11 bases between them.

Only a few counts were recorded for this clone. The chain joins TRBV19 to TRBJ2-2; D not resolved. Germline V gives CDR1 LNHDA, CDR2 SQIVND (reference sequence). This CDR3 spans 15 amino acids. The V end was cut by 3 bases, the J end by 1 base, with 9 bases between. DNA for the CDR3: TGTGCCAGTAGTATGTGGGGAAAGAACACCGGGGAGCTGTTTTTT. Its translation: CASSMWGKNTGELFF.

The chain joins TRBV7-8 to TRBJ2-3; no reliable D call. CDR1 is SGHVS and CDR2 is FQNEAQ in the germline V gene. The CDR3 runs 14 residues. Trimming cost V 4 bases and J 2 bases, with 10 bases left between them. The CDR3 DNA follows: TGTGCCAGCAGCTACGGGCTGATCACAGATACGCAGTATTTT. It specifies CASSYGLITDTQYF.

The J gene is TRBJ1-2, the V gene TRBV28, with D possibly being TRBD1 (5 bases). The CDR3 runs to 16 residues. The germline V gene encodes CDR1 MDHEN and CDR2 SYDVKM. V shed 6 bases and J shed 5 bases, with 22 bases lying between them. The CDR3, as DNA: TGTGCCAGCAGCCCTCCGGGGGGGGTAGGAGGTTATGGCTACACCTTC. Its translation is CASSPPGGVGGYGYTF.

J is TRBJ2-7 and V is TRBV28; D unresolved. Germline V gene lookup returns CDR1 MDHEN and CDR2 SYDVKM. Trimming took off 3 bases at V and 3 bases at J, with 21 bases between the two ends. This CDR3 region has 17 residues. CDR3 nucleotide sequence: TGTGCCAGCAGTTTTTTCGCCCCGGGCCAATCTCTCTACGAGCAGTACTTC. Translation: CASSFFAPGQSLYEQYF.

This sequence joins TRBV10-3 and TRBJ2-3; TRBD1 matches 9 bases. The CDR3 is made up of 16 amino acids. The ends lost 3 bases at V and 7 bases at J; junction bases unmatched: 11. CDR1 and CDR2 from the germline V gene are ENHRY and SYGVKD. DNA of the CDR3: TGTGCCATCAGTGACGCTCCGCCGGACAGGGGTCATACGCAGTATTTT. Its translation: CAISDAPPDRGHTQYF.

The gene calls are TRBV29-1 and TRBJ2-7; the D gene is possibly TRBD1 (5 bases). The V end was cut by 1 base, the J end by 6 bases, with 13 bases between. This CDR3 has 13 residues. Per the germline V gene, CDR1 is SQVTM and CDR2 is ANQGSEA. The CDR3 sequence: CSVEGTAGPEQYF. In nucleotides, the CDR3 is TGCAGCGTTGAAGGTACGGCAGGGCCCGAGCAGTACTTC.